Below, 21 T cell receptor beta chains from the same sample are listed, as sequenced in a study of blood T cell repertoires in COVID-19 (dated by TCRdb to 2018 to 2021). The library was made by the immunoSEQ multiplex PCR assay. Imported from immuneACCESS, the table was reduced by TCRdb to in-frame sequences with V and J called. These copies leave out some clones; in studies compared against another copy, an unresolved V gene accounts for under half, and the cause of the remainder is not known. A total of a few hundred thousand clones appear in this sample, 89% of them only once. Nearly 6.5% of the sample rests with the top ten. Sequenced sample: peripheral blood. The origin of the receptors is a man aged 18 to 29 who had recovered from COVID-19.

The CDR3 is CASSMGQGAKNIQYF. In DNA form, the CDR3 reads TGTGCCAGTAGTATGGGACAGGGGGCCAAAAACATTCAGTACTTC. This rearrangement joins TRBV19 to TRBJ2-4; 10 nucleotides agree with TRBD1. CDR1 is LNHDA, CDR2 SQIVND, per germline (reference sequence). There are 15 residues in the CDR3. V lost 3 bases to trimming and J lost 1 base; unmatched junction nucleotides: 0.

The J gene is TRBJ1-2, the V gene TRBV5-6; maybe TRBD1 (5 bases). The V gene's germline CDR1 is SGHDT and CDR2 YYEEEE. With 2 bases removed from V and 8 bases from J, the gap between germline ends came to 16 bases. The CDR3 sequence is 14 residues long. This chain's CDR3 is CASSFAGVSRGYTF. For the CDR3, the DNA is TGTGCCAGCAGCTTTGCGGGGGTTTCACGAGGCTACACCTTC.

The CDR3 region is CASSIVGGTEAFF. CDR3 sequence (DNA): TGTGCCAGTAGTATAGTGGGGGGAACTGAAGCTTTCTTT. The rearrangement joins TRBV19 to TRBJ1-1; D possibly corresponds to TRBD1 (5 bases). The CDR3 is made up of 13 amino acids. V shed 1 base and J shed 5 bases, with 8 bases lying between them. CDR1 and CDR2 (germline): LNHDA, SQIVND (reference sequence). Full variable domain (missing parts from reference TRBV19 and TRBJ1-1): DGGITQSPKYLFRKEGQNVTLSCEQNLNHDAMYWYRQDPGQGLRLIYYSQIVNDFQKGDIAEGYSVSREKKESFPLTVTSAQKNPTAFYLCASSIVGGTEAFFGQGTRLTVV.

J is TRBJ1-5 and V is TRBV6-2 or TRBV6-3; TRBD1 agrees at 7 bases. The J segment lost 7 bases and the V segment lost 2 bases, leaving 2 bases of the junction unmatched. Germline V gene lookup returns CDR1 MNHEY and CDR2 SVGEGT. This CDR3 spans 13 amino acids. Here the CDR3 DNA reads TGTGCCAGCAGTTACCAGGGACAGCAGCCCCAGCATTTT. Translation: CASSYQGQQPQHF.

The V gene is TRBV27, the J gene TRBJ2-3, with 9 bases that match TRBD2. This CDR3 comprises 19 residues. Trimming at V came to 1 base and at J to 2 bases, leaving 13 bases not matched to a gene. The V gene's germline CDR1 is MNHEY and CDR2 SMNVEV (reference sequence). The CDR3 is CASSLLARGGQGITDTQYF. The CDR3 nucleotides read TGTGCCAGCAGTTTATTGGCGCGGGGGGGCCAAGGTATCACAGATACGCAGTATTTT.

V gene TRBV21-1 combines with J gene TRBJ2-7; the table's D call TRBD2 went unverified against the DNA. TRBV21-1 is labeled a pseudogene. This CDR3 has 16 amino acids. CDR3 DNA sequence: TGTGCCAGCAGCAAAGTTTATAGCGGGGTACCCTACGAGCAGTACTTC. It codes for CASSKVYSGVPYEQYF.

This clone appeared once. This sequence joins TRBV12-5 and TRBJ2-5; 8 nucleotides agree with TRBD1. The CDR3 totals 16 residues. Germline-derived CDR1 and CDR2 are LGHNT and FRNRAP. V was pared by 2 bases and J by 5 bases, with 10 bases of the junction left unmatched. The DNA of the CDR3 is TGTGCTAGTGGTTTGCCTCAGGGGGCCGGGGTGGAGACCCAGTACTTC. Its translation is CASGLPQGAGVETQYF. The entire variable domain, with the rest obtained from reference TRBV12-5 and TRBJ2-5, is as follows: DARVTQTPRHKVTEMGQEVTMRCQPILGHNTVFWYRQTMMQGLELLAYFRNRAPLDDSGMPKDRFSAEMPDATLATLKIQPSEPRDSAVYFCASGLPQGAGVETQYFGPGTRLLVL.

This chain connects TRBV6-6 to TRBJ1-1; no firm D call. CDR1 is MNHNY, CDR2 SVGAGI, per germline (reference sequence). CDR3 length equals 13 residues. V was trimmed by 4 bases and J by 0 bases, leaving 6 bases between them. CDR3 residues: CASSLHMNTEAFF. The CDR3 region has the DNA TGTGCCAGCAGTTTACACATGAACACTGAAGCTTTCTTT.

In this sample, this clone turned up once. The CDR3 here is CASSLDIAGVYNEQFF. CDR3 coding DNA: TGTGCCAGCAGCTTAGATATAGCGGGGGTCTACAATGAGCAGTTCTTC. The gene calls are TRBV11-2 and TRBJ2-1; 9 bases fit TRBD2. The CDR3 loop spans 16 amino acids. Per germline, CDR1 SGHAT and CDR2 FQNNGV. V was pared by 0 bases and J by 3 bases, with 3 bases of the junction left unmatched.

The CDR3 nucleotides are TGTGCCAGCAGCCAGTTCCAACTGACGGGAGATACGCAGTATTTT. It encodes CASSQFQLTGDTQYF. J is TRBJ2-3 and V is TRBV3-1 (or the pseudogene TRBV3-2); no clear D gene. The germline CDR1 and CDR2 sequences are LGHDT and YNNKEL (reference sequence). CDR3 length: 15 amino acids. V was shortened by 3 bases and J by 5 bases, with 15 bases between the two germline ends.

The chain combines TRBV3-1 (or the pseudogene TRBV3-2) with TRBJ1-1; D is perhaps TRBD1 (5 bases). The germline V gene encodes CDR1 LGHDT and CDR2 YNNKEL (reference sequence). The CDR3 length is 13 residues. The germline V and J ends were trimmed by 3 bases and 4 bases, with 9 bases remaining between them. The CDR3 DNA reads as TGTGCCAGCAGCCATCAGGGATTCACTGAAGCTTTCTTT. This encodes CASSHQGFTEAFF.

The chain is built from TRBV3-1 (or the pseudogene TRBV3-2) and TRBJ2-7, with 11 nucleotides matching TRBD1. There are 15 residues in the CDR3. With V trimmed by 0 bases and J by 8 bases, 6 bases remained unmatched. Germline loops: CDR1 LGHDT, CDR2 YNNKEL (reference sequence). The chain's CDR3 is CASSQDRTGGLQQYF. CDR3 DNA: TGTGCCAGCAGCCAAGATCGGACAGGGGGCCTCCAGCAGTACTTC.

DNA of the CDR3: TGTGCCAGCAGGACGGACAGGGAGGTAACCGGGGAGCTGTTTTTT. Encoded protein: CASRTDREVTGELFF. The chain recombines TRBV9 with TRBJ2-2, with 8 positions matching TRBD1. From germline, CDR1 is SGDLS and CDR2 YYNGEE. The CDR3 spans 15 residues. J lost 5 bases, V lost 5 bases, and 8 bases had no gene match.

The chain carries TRBV29-1 and TRBJ1-1; D gene unclear. CDR1 SQVTM and CDR2 ANQGSEA come from the germline V gene. Trimming left V 0 bases short and J 3 bases short, with 8 bases between. The CDR3 extends over 13 amino acids. CDR3 in amino acids: CSVEDRGYTEAFF. As DNA, the CDR3 is TGCAGCGTTGAAGACAGAGGATACACTGAAGCTTTCTTT.

CDR3 loop: CASSMGGTGLNTEAFF. CDR3 in DNA: TGTGCCAGTAGTATGGGAGGGACAGGGCTGAACACTGAAGCTTTCTTT. The chain is built from TRBV19 and TRBJ1-1; 9 bases agree with TRBD1. From germline, CDR1 is LNHDA and CDR2 SQIVND (reference sequence). This CDR3 has 16 amino acids. Trimming at V came to 3 bases and at J to 0 bases, leaving 5 bases not matched to a gene.

The rearrangement uses TRBV9 and TRBJ2-5; no definite D call. Trimming took 3 bases from V and 1 from J, leaving 7 bases between them. The germline CDR1 and CDR2 sequences are SGDLS and YYNGEE. The CDR3 consists of 13 residues. CDR3 DNA sequence: TGTGCCAGCAGCGGAGCCCCCCAAGAGACCCAGTACTTC. It codes for CASSGAPQETQYF.

The chain employs TRBV27 and TRBJ2-3; D may be TRBD2 (5 bases). Germline V gene sequence: CDR1 MNHEY, CDR2 SMNVEV (reference sequence). The length of the CDR3 is 15 residues. Between the trimmed V and J ends, which lost 6 bases and 1 base, there was a span of 14 bases. CDR3 region: CASRIEAAGTDTQYF. CDR3 nucleotides: TGTGCCAGCAGAATTGAAGCAGCGGGCACAGATACGCAGTATTTT.

The DNA of the CDR3 is TGTGCCAGCAGCTTAAGGCCAGGTATCCCCTACGAGCAGTACTTC. Protein product: CASSLRPGIPYEQYF. The chain combines TRBV7-9 with TRBJ2-7; no clear D gene. V lost 2 bases to trimming and J lost 2 bases, with 13 bases between them. The CDR3 sequence is 15 residues long. Germline values: CDR1 SEHNR, CDR2 FQNEAQ (reference sequence).

The chain uses TRBV15 and TRBJ2-7, with 8 bases aligning to TRBD1. The V gene's germline CDR1 is LNHNV and CDR2 YYDKDF (reference sequence). V was clipped by 0 bases and J by 5 bases; unmatched bases: 3. This CDR3 spans 14 amino acids. CDR3 protein: CATSRDQGADEQYF. In DNA form, the CDR3 reads TGTGCCACCAGCAGAGATCAGGGGGCCGACGAGCAGTACTTC.

The chain links TRBV6-6 to TRBJ2-7, with TRBD2 identical over 7 bases. The CDR3 contains 16 residues. V was pared by 4 bases and J by 2 bases, with 11 bases of the junction left unmatched. Looked up from germline, CDR1 is MNHNY and CDR2 is SVGAGI (reference sequence). The CDR3 protein is CASSSISLAETYEQYF. CDR3 coding DNA: TGTGCCAGCAGTTCCATTTCCCTAGCGGAGACCTACGAGCAGTACTTC.

In DNA form, the CDR3 reads TGTGCCATCAGTGAGTCTGTCGGGGCTGAAGCTTTCTTT. Translated, it gives CAISESVGAEAFF. The genes are TRBV10-3 and TRBJ1-1; D remains unclear. Germline CDR1 ENHRY, CDR2 SYGVKD. V was trimmed by 0 bases and J by 6 bases, leaving 8 bases between them. This CDR3 spans 13 amino acids.